Below, 17 T cell receptor beta chains from the same sample are listed, as sequenced in a study of shared clonotypes between healthy human individuals. Sequencing was performed with immunoSEQ multiplex PCR; in TCRdb, only in-frame clones are kept and a portion is missing. The sample lists about 590,000 clones, over 95% occurring once. The naive CD8 population came from CD45RO-negative cells selected for CCR7, without terminally differentiated effector memory CD45RA+ cells. Material: naive CD8+ T cells sorted from blood. These receptors originate from a woman aged 25 to 39 in good health.

CDR3 DNA: TGTGCCAGCAGTTCTGGGAGCGTCAGCGGCACAGATACGCAGTATTTT. Translation gives CASSSGSVSGTDTQYF. The chain recombines TRBV27 with TRBJ2-3, with D maybe TRBD2 (5 bases). V dropped 4 bases and J dropped 1 base, with 15 bases sitting between them. The CDR3 sequence is 16 residues long. Germline V CDR1 and CDR2: MNHEY, SMNVEV (reference sequence).

The chain recombines TRBV27 with TRBJ2-7, with D unclear. The CDR3 runs 16 residues. V gave up 4 bases and J gave up 3 bases, with 19 bases separating them. The V gene's germline CDR1 is MNHEY and CDR2 SMNVEV (reference sequence). This CDR3 is CASSSTRSRFFYEQYF. DNA of the CDR3: TGTGCCAGCAGTTCCACCCGGTCCCGTTTTTTCTACGAGCAGTACTTC.

The V and J genes are TRBV7-9 and TRBJ2-7; D remains ambiguous. The V end lost 2 bases, the J end lost 2 bases, and 4 bases lay between the germline ends. Germline loops: CDR1 SEHNR, CDR2 FQNEAQ (reference sequence). The CDR3 loop spans 12 amino acids. CDR3 in DNA: TGTGCCAGCAGCTTACCCGCCTACGAGCAGTACTTC. Translating it yields CASSLPAYEQYF.

V usage is TRBV27 and J usage is TRBJ2-7, with 10 bases lining up with TRBD1. The trim removed 5 bases at V and 2 bases at J, leaving 12 bases unmatched. CDR1 and CDR2 (germline): MNHEY, SMNVEV (reference sequence). The CDR3 loop spans 17 amino acids. CDR3 sequence (DNA): TGTGCCAGCAGTCCTTCGGCGGGGACAGGGGCGGCCTACGAGCAGTACTTC. It codes for CASSPSAGTGAAYEQYF.

The chain joins TRBV7-7 to TRBJ2-3, with D unclear. Germline CDR1 is SSHAT and CDR2 is FNYEAQ (reference sequence). V lost 1 base and J 2 bases, leaving 7 bases between the germline ends. The CDR3 length is 14 residues. CDR3 sequence reads: CASSLGRNTDTQYF. The CDR3 DNA follows: TGTGCCAGCAGCTTAGGCAGAAACACAGATACGCAGTATTTT.

The chain is built from TRBV9 and TRBJ1-1; possible D gene TRBD1, 6 bases. Germline CDR1 is SGDLS and CDR2 is YYNGEE. The CDR3 loop spans 14 amino acids. Trimming removed 3 bases at V and 3 bases at J, with 12 bases between. CDR3 protein: CASSARDTYTEAFF. CDR3 sequence (DNA): TGTGCCAGCAGCGCGCGGGACACCTACACTGAAGCTTTCTTT.

This CDR3 is CASSQQGGNYGYTF. The CDR3, as DNA: TGTGCCAGCAGCCAACAGGGGGGTAACTATGGCTACACCTTC. V usage is TRBV14 and J usage is TRBJ1-2, with 7 bases lining up with TRBD1. This CDR3 has 14 residues. V lost 2 bases and J lost 1; bases outside the gene matches: 1. Germline CDR1 SGHDN, CDR2 FVKESK.

The chain is built from TRBV28 and TRBJ2-2, with D unresolved. The CDR3 is made up of 11 amino acids. Trimming pared 6 bases from V and 8 bases from J, leaving 7 bases between. The germline V gene encodes CDR1 MDHEN and CDR2 SYDVKM. CDR3 sequence (DNA): TGTGCCAGCAGAATAAGAGGGGAGCTGTTTTTT. Encoded protein: CASRIRGELFF. Based on the CDR3 plus reference TRBV28 and TRBJ2-2, the full variable domain is DVKVTQSSRYLVKRTGEKVFLECVQDMDHENMFWYRQDPGLGLRLIYFSYDVKMKEKGDIPEGYSVSREKKERFSLILESASTNQTSMYLCASRIRGELFFGEGSRLTVL.

The chain has TRBV9 and TRBJ2-7; 7 bases match TRBD1. The CDR3 runs 15 residues. Trimming took 4 bases from V and 3 from J; bases not matched to a gene: 10. Germline lookup yields CDR1 SGDLS and CDR2 YYNGEE. DNA for the CDR3: TGTGCCAGCAGCCCCAGGAGGACAGGCTTCTACGAGCAGTACTTC. This translates into CASSPRRTGFYEQYF.

This chain joins TRBV5-1 and TRBJ1-1; unclear D gene. CDR1 is SGHRS and CDR2 is YFSETQ in the germline V gene. V was clipped by 3 bases and J by 8 bases, with 14 bases between them. The CDR3 is made up of 13 amino acids. CDR3 sequence (DNA): TGCGCCAGCAGCTCCACGGGAGCGGTAGAAGCTTTCTTT. The encoded protein is CASSSTGAVEAFF.

This chain uses TRBV14 with TRBJ2-7; D remains ambiguous. Germline CDR1 and CDR2: SGHDN and FVKESK. Trimming shortened V by 5 bases and J by 2 bases, and 13 bases separated the two germline ends. The CDR3 covers 14 residues. The CDR3 sequence: CASSAAVSPYEQYF. The CDR3 nucleotides are TGTGCCAGCAGCGCTGCGGTGTCCCCCTACGAGCAGTACTTC.

This clone appeared a single time. This chain uses TRBV9 with TRBJ2-3; D is unresolved. Per germline, CDR1 SGDLS and CDR2 YYNGEE. Trimming removed 2 bases from V and 2 bases from J, with 15 bases in between. The CDR3 totals 16 residues. CDR3 sequence (DNA): TGTGCCAGCAGCGTGCAAAACGGCCAGGTCACAGATACGCAGTATTTT. This encodes CASSVQNGQVTDTQYF. The variable domain in full, completed from reference TRBV9 and TRBJ2-3, reads DSGVTQTPKHLITATGQRVTLRCSPRSGDLSVYWYQQSLDQGLQFLIQYYNGEERAKGNILERFSAQQFPDLHSELNLSSLELGDSALYFCASSVQNGQVTDTQYFGPGTRLTVL.

The V gene is TRBV7-2, the J gene TRBJ2-1; TRBD2 matches 13 bases. The CDR3 has 15 residues. The V segment lost 5 bases and the J segment 12 bases; nucleotides outside the gene matches: 10. Looked up from germline, CDR1 is SGHTA and CDR2 is FQGNSA. CDR3 bases: TGTGCCAGCAGCGAAGGGACTAGCGGGATCAAAGTGCAGTTCTTC. Amino acid sequence: CASSEGTSGIKVQFF.

The chain has TRBV9 and TRBJ2-3, with 7 nucleotides matching TRBD2. Looked up from germline, CDR1 is SGDLS and CDR2 is YYNGEE. V lost 4 bases and J lost 2; bases outside the gene matches: 4. The CDR3 is made up of 14 amino acids. CDR3 bases: TGTGCCAGCAGCACCAGCGGGGACACAGATACGCAGTATTTT. Its protein is CASSTSGDTDTQYF.

This rearrangement joins TRBV5-4 to TRBJ1-1; D is unclear. This CDR3 is built from 14 residues. Trimming left V 1 base short and J 3 bases short, with 10 bases between. Germline CDR1 SGHNT, CDR2 YYREEE (reference sequence). CDR3 sequence: CASSLNSHYTEAFF. Written as DNA, the CDR3 is TGTGCCAGCAGCTTGAACAGTCATTACACTGAAGCTTTCTTT.

Only one count was recorded for this clone. The chain combines TRBV19 with TRBJ2-7; D uncertain. Germline V gene lookup returns CDR1 LNHDA and CDR2 SQIVND (reference sequence). The germline V and J ends were trimmed by 3 bases and 0 bases, with 15 bases remaining between them. CDR3 length equals 16 residues. CDR3 coding DNA: TGTGCCAGTAGTATGGAAGTAGGGCGCGGCTCCTACGAGCAGTACTTC. It codes for CASSMEVGRGSYEQYF.

The chain recombines TRBV5-1 with TRBJ2-7, with 7 bases fitting TRBD1. This CDR3 is 14 amino acids long. In germline, CDR1 is SGHRS, CDR2 YFSETQ. V was clipped by 4 bases and J by 5 bases; unmatched bases: 9. DNA for the CDR3: TGCGCCAGCAGCGCGGACAGGTTGATAGACGAGCAGTACTTC. It is translated as CASSADRLIDEQYF. Full variable domain (rest looked up from reference TRBV5-1 and TRBJ2-7): KAGVTQTPRYLIKTRGQQVTLSCSPISGHRSVSWYQQTPGQGLQFLFEYFSETQRNKGNFPGRFSGRQFSNSRSEMNVSTLELGDSALYLCASSADRLIDEQYFGPGTRLTVT.